These 14 T cell receptor beta chains came from one sample sequenced in a study of cytomegalovirus exposure and HLA in healthy donors. 13 Jbeta primers and 60 Vbeta primers were used for the PCR. TCRdb's copy holds only in-frame clones and misses some; the assay was immunoSEQ multiplex PCR. The sample holds roughly 82,000 clones; about three quarters are singletons and the top ten take around 10%. Sequencing was done on a sample of PBMCs. These TCRs come from a woman in her thirties or forties in good health and CMV-seropositive.

V gene TRBV5-1 combines with J gene TRBJ1-5, with D uncertain. CDR1 is SGHRS and CDR2 is YFSETQ in the germline V gene. CDR3 length equals 18 residues. V was clipped by 1 base and J by 0 bases, with 17 bases between them. CDR3 coding DNA: TGCGCCAGCAGCTTGCGCCCAGCGACTGAATATAGCAATCAGCCCCAGCATTTT. This translates into CASSLRPATEYSNQPQHF.

The chain couples TRBV10-3 to TRBJ2-3; 9 positions match TRBD1. CDR1 is ENHRY and CDR2 is SYGVKD in the germline V gene. Losses at the gene ends were 4 bases for V and 2 bases for J; bases not matched to a gene: 4. The CDR3 contains 15 residues. CDR3 amino acids: CAISGGQGNTDTQYF. CDR3 in DNA: TGTGCCATCAGTGGGGGACAGGGAAACACAGATACGCAGTATTTT.

The V and J genes are TRBV7-2 and TRBJ1-1; no reliable D call. Trimming shortened V by 6 bases and J by 10 bases, and 21 bases separated the two germline ends. Germline assignment: CDR1 SGHTA and CDR2 FQGNSA. CDR3 length: 14 amino acids. In DNA, the CDR3 is TGTGCCAGCAGAAACACCGTAATGGCCCTGGTAGCTTTCTTT. It specifies CASRNTVMALVAFF.

V usage is TRBV30 and J usage is TRBJ2-7; 10 positions match TRBD1. The CDR3 extends over 15 amino acids. The germline CDR1 and CDR2 sequences are GTSNPN and SVGIG (reference sequence). The trim removed 3 bases at V and 0 bases at J, leaving 5 bases unmatched. The chain's CDR3 is CAWRGRQGASYEQYF. CDR3 bases: TGTGCCTGGAGGGGGAGACAGGGGGCCTCCTACGAGCAGTACTTC.

This clone turned up a few times. The V and J genes are TRBV30 and TRBJ1-1; 9 positions match TRBD1. Trimming cost V 5 bases and J 1 base; bases outside gene matches: 11. The V gene's germline CDR1 is GTSNPN and CDR2 SVGIG (reference sequence). The CDR3 is made up of 16 amino acids. CDR3 region: CAWDAGTGYQNTEAFF. The CDR3 coding sequence is TGTGCCTGGGACGCCGGGACAGGGTACCAGAACACTGAAGCTTTCTTT. Looking up the rest from reference TRBV30 and TRBJ1-1 gives the full variable domain: SQTIHQWPATLVQPVGSPLSLECTVEGTSNPNLYWYRQAAGRGLQLLFYSVGIGQISSEVPQNLSASRPQDRQFILSSKKLLLSDSGFYLCAWDAGTGYQNTEAFFGQGTRLTVV.

The rearrangement links TRBV11-1 to TRBJ2-4; weak D call: TRBD1 (5 bases). V shed 5 bases and J shed 0 bases, with 20 bases lying between them. Germline loops: CDR1 SGHAT, CDR2 FQDESV (reference sequence). CDR3 length equals 18 residues. The CDR3 nucleotides read TGTGCCAGCAGCCCCTATAATGGACAAGCCCAAGCCAAAAACATTCAGTACTTC. Amino acid sequence: CASSPYNGQAQAKNIQYF.

The chain couples TRBV6-6 to TRBJ1-1; 7 bases line up with TRBD1. CDR1 and CDR2 from the germline V gene are MNHNY and SVGAGI (reference sequence). J lost 5 bases, V lost 5 bases, and 14 bases had no gene match. The CDR3 extends over 16 amino acids. CDR3 coding DNA: TGTGCCAGCAGTGCACTAACCGGGACAGATGATACTGAAGCTTTCTTT. This codes for CASSALTGTDDTEAFF.

In this sample, this clone turned up a few times. V and J are TRBV6-1 and TRBJ1-6; D may be TRBD1 (5 bases). Per the germline V gene, CDR1 is MNHNS and CDR2 is SASEGT. Trimming took off 6 bases at V and 18 bases at J, with 15 bases between the two ends. The CDR3 consists of 11 residues. The CDR3 reads CASREQGWYHF. The DNA of the CDR3 is TGTGCCAGCAGGGAGCAGGGCTGGTACCACTTT.

In this sample, this clone turned up once. This chain uses TRBV5-4 with TRBJ2-7; D unclear. The J call is in doubt because the DNA end fits TRBJ2-5 better. This CDR3 has 16 amino acids. The germline gives CDR1 SGHNT, CDR2 YYREEE (reference sequence). CDR3 amino acids: CASSLALGGSQETQYF. CDR3 DNA sequence: TGTGCCAGCAGCTTGGCTTTAGGCGGCAGCCAAGAGACCCAGTACTTC.

This chain uses TRBV6-6 with TRBJ2-7, with D possibly being TRBD2 (5 bases). Trimming stripped 0 bases from V and 2 bases from J, with 8 bases between. Germline CDR1 reads MNHNY; CDR2 reads SVGAGI (reference sequence). The CDR3 is 14 amino acids. The CDR3 here is CASSYSRDAYEQYF. Written as DNA, the CDR3 is TGTGCCAGCAGTTACTCCCGGGATGCCTACGAGCAGTACTTC.

This clone was seen once. The rearrangement uses TRBV6-1 and TRBJ1-3; D is ambiguous. The germline gives CDR1 MNHNS, CDR2 SASEGT. The CDR3 covers 15 residues. Between the trimmed V and J ends, which lost 0 bases and 2 bases, there was a span of 8 bases. The CDR3 protein is CASSEAARTGNTIYF. CDR3 bases: TGTGCCAGCAGTGAAGCGGCCCGCACTGGAAACACCATATATTTT.

This clone was counted between two and nine times. The chain links TRBV7-9 to TRBJ1-1; a possible D gene is TRBD1 (5 bases). Germline V CDR1 and CDR2: SEHNR, FQNEAQ (reference sequence). The V end was cut by 3 bases, the J end by 3 bases, with 8 bases between. This CDR3 is built from 13 residues. The CDR3 spells CASSFTGDTEAFF. CDR3 bases: TGTGCCAGCAGCTTTACGGGGGACACTGAAGCTTTCTTT.

The rearrangement uses TRBV23-1 and TRBJ2-7, with D maybe TRBD1 (6 bases). TRBV23-1 counts as an open reading frame of uncertain function. This CDR3 region has 15 residues. V was shortened by 7 bases and J by 4 bases, with 20 bases between the two germline ends. Written as DNA, the CDR3 is TGCGCCAGCACCGCTGACCCGGGACAAAGATACGAGCAGTACTTC. Protein sequence: CASTADPGQRYEQYF.

CDR3 amino acids: CASSTHTDTQYF. Written as DNA, the CDR3 is TGTGCCAGCTCTACTCACACAGATACGCAGTATTTT. J is TRBJ2-3 and V is TRBV9; unclear D gene. Trimming removed 7 bases at V and 2 bases at J, with 8 bases between. The germline V gene encodes CDR1 SGDLS and CDR2 YYNGEE. The CDR3 consists of 12 residues.